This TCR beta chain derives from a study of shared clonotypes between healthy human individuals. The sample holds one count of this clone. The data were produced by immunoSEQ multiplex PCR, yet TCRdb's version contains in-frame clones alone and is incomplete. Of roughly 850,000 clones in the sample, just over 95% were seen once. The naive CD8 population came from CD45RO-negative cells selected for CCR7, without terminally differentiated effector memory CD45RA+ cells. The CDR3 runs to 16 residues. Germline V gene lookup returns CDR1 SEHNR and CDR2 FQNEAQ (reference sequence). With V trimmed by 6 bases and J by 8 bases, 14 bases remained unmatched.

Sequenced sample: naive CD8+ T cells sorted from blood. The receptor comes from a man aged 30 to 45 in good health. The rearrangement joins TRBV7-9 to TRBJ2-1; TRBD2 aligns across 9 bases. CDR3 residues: CASSSPAGLAGDEQFF. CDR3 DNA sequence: TGTGCCAGCAGTTCTCCTGCGGGACTAGCAGGGGATGAGCAGTTCTTC.